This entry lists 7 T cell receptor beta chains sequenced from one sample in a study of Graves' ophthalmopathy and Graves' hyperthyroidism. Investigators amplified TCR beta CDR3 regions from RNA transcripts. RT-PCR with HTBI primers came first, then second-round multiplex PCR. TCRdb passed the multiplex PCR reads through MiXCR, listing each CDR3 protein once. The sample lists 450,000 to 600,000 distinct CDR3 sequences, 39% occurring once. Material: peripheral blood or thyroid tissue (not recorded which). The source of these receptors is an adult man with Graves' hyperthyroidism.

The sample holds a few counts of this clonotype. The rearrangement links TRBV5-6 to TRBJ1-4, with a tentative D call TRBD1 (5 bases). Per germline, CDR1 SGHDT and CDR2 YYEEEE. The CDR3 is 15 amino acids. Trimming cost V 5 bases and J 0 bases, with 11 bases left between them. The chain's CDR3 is CASSTWGTTNEKLFF. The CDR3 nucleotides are TGTGCCAGCAGTACGTGGGGGACAACTAATGAAAAACTGTTTTTT.

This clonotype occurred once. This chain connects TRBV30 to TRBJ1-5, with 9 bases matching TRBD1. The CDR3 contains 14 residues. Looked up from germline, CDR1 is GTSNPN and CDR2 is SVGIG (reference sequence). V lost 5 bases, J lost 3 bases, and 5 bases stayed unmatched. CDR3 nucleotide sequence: TGTGCCTGGTCCCGGGACAGGGACAATCAGCCCCAGCATTTT. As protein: CAWSRDRDNQPQHF.

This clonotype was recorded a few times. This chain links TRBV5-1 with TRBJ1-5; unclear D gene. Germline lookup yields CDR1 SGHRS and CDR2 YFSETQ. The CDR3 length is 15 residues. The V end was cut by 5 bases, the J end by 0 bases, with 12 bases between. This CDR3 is CASRLSLNSNQPQHF. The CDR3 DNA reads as TGCGCCAGCAGATTGTCCCTAAATAGCAATCAGCCCCAGCATTTT.

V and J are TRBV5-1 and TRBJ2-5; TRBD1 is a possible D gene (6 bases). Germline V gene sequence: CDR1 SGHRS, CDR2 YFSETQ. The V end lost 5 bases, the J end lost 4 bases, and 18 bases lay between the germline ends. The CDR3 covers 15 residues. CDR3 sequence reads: CASRPQLTGLETQYF. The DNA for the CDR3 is TGCGCCAGCAGACCTCAATTGACAGGACTAGAGACCCAGTACTTC.

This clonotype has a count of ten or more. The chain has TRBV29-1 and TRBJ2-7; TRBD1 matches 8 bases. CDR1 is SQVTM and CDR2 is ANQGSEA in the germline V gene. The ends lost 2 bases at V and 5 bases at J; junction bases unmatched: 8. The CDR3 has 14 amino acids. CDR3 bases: TGCAGCGTTGAAACAGGACAGGGTGCCCACGAGCAGTACTTC. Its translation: CSVETGQGAHEQYF.

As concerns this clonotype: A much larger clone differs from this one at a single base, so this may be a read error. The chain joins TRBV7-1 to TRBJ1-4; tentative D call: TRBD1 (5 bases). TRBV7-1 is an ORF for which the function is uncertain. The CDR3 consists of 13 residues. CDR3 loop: CASSPRGIEKPFF. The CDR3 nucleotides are TGTGCCAGCAGCCCCCGGGGGATTGAAAAACCGTTTTTT.

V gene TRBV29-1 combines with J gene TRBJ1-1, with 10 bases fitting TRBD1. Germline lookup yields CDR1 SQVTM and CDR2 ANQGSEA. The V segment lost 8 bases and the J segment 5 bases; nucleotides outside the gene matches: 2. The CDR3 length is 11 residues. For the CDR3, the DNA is TGCAGCTGGGGACAGGGGACTGAAGCTTTCTTT. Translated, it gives CSWGQGTEAFF. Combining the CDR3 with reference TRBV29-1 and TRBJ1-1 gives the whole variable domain SAVISQKPSRDICQRGTSLTIQCQVDSQVTMMFWYRQQPGQSLTLIATANQGSEATYESGFVIDKFPISRPNLTFSTLTVSNMSPEDSSIYLCSWGQGTEAFFGQGTRLTVV.